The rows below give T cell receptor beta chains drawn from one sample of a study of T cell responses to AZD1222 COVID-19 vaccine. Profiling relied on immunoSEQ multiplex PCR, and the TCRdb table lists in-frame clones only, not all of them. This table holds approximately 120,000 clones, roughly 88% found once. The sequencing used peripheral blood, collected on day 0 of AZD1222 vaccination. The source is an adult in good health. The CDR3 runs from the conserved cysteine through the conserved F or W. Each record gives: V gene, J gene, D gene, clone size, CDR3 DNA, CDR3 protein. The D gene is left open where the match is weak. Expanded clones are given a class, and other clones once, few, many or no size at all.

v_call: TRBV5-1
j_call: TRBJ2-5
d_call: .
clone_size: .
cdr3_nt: TGCGCCAGCAGCTTGGGGGGGCAAGAGACCCAGTACTTC
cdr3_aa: CASSLGGQETQYF

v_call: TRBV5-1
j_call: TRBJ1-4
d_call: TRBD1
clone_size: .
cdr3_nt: TGCGCCAGCAGGTCCGGGACAGAAAATGAAAAACTGTTTTTT
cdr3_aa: CASRSGTENEKLFF

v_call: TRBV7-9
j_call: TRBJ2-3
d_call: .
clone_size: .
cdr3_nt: TGTGCCAGCAGCCCGGACGGAAGCACAGATACGCAGTATTTT
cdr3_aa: CASSPDGSTDTQYF

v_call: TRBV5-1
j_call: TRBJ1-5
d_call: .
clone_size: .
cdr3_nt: TGCGCCAGCAGCTTGGGTGCGGGGCAGCCCCAGCATTTT
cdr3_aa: CASSLGAGQPQHF

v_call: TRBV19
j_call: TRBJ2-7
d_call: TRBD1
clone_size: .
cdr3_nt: TGTGCCAGTAGTATCTCCGACAGGGTGCCCTCCTACGAGCAGTACTTC
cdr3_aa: CASSISDRVPSYEQYF

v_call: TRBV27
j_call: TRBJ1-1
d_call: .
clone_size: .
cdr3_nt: TGTGCCAGCAGTCCCGGGGTAGCGAACACTGAAGCTTTCTTT
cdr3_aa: CASSPGVANTEAFF

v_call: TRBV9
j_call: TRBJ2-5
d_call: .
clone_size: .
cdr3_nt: TGTGCCAGCAGCGTAGGTCCCGCGAGGAAAGAGACCCAGTACTTC
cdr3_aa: CASSVGPARKETQYF

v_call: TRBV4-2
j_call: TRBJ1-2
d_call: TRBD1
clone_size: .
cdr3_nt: TGTGCCAGCAGCCAAGGGACAGGGGCGGGTGGCTACACCTTC
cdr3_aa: CASSQGTGAGGYTF

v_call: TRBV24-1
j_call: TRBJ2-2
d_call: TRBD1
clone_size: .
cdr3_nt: TGTGCCACCAACAGGGGCTCGAACACCGGGGAGCTGTTTTTT
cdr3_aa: CATNRGSNTGELFF

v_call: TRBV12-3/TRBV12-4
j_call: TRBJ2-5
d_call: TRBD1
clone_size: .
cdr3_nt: TGTGCCAGCACAGGGGGCCAAGAGACCCAGTACTTC
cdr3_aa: CASTGGQETQYF

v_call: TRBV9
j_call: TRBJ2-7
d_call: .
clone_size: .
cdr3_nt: TGTGCCAGCAGCGTAGCTCAGGGGGAGGGCGAGCAGTACTTC
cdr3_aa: CASSVAQGEGEQYF

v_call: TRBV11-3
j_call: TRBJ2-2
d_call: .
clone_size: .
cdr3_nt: TGTGCCAGCCGACGGAGAACGAACACCGGGGAGCTGTTTTTT
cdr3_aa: CASRRRTNTGELFF

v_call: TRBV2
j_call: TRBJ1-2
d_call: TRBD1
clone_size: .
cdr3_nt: TGTGCCAGCAGCCTCAGGACAGGACGGAATAATGGCTACACCTTC
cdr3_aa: CASSLRTGRNNGYTF

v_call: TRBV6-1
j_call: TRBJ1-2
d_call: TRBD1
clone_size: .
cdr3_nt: TGTGCCAGCAGTGAGAACCCGGACAGGTTGGGTGGCTACACCTTC
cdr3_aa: CASSENPDRLGGYTF

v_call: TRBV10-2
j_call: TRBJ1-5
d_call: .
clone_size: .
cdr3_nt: TGCGCCAGCAGTGAAGACCAGAATCAGCCCCAGCATTTT
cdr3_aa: CASSEDQNQPQHF

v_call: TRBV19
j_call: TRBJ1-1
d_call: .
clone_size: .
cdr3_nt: TGTGCCAGTAGCTCGCAACGGGACACTGAAGCTTTCTTT
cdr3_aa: CASSSQRDTEAFF

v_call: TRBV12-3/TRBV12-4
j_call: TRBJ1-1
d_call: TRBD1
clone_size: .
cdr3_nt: TGTGCCAGCAGACCGGGGACAGGTGAAGCTTTCTTT
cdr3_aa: CASRPGTGEAFF

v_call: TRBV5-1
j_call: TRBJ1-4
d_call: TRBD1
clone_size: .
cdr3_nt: TGCGCCAGCAGCTTCGGCGTTGTGGGACAGGGGATTGAAAAACTGTTTTTT
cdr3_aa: CASSFGVVGQGIEKLFF

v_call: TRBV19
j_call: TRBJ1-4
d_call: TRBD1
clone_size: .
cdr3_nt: TGTGCCAGTAGCTGGGACAGGTTTAATGAAAAACTGTTTTTT
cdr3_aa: CASSWDRFNEKLFF

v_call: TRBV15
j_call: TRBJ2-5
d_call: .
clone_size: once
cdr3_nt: TGTGCCACCAGCAGGTCCCCAGGGTATCAAGAGACCCAGTACTTC
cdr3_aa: CATSRSPGYQETQYF

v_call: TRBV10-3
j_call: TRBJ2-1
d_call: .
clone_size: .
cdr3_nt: TGTGCCTCATTGGGACTCGCGGGGACGGGTGAGCAGTTCTTC
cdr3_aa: CASLGLAGTGEQFF

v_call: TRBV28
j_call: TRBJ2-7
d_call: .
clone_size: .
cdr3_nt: TGTGCCAGCAATTACGGGAGATTTCCACCCTACGAGCAGTACTTC
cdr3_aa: CASNYGRFPPYEQYF

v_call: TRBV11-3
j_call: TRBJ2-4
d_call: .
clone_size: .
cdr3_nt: TGTGCCAGCAGCTTAGTGGGTAGCAGGGGCGCCAAAAACATTCAGTACTTC
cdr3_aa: CASSLVGSRGAKNIQYF

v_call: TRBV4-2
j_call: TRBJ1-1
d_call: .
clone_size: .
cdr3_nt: TGTGCCAGCAGCCAAGAGGCAGCCGAACCTGAAGCTTTCTTT
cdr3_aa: CASSQEAAEPEAFF

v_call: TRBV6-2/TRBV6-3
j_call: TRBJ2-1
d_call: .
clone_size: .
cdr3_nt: TGTGCCAGCAGTTACGAGTGGGGATCGGACATCAACTCCTACAATGAGCAGTTCTTC
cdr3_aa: CASSYEWGSDINSYNEQFF